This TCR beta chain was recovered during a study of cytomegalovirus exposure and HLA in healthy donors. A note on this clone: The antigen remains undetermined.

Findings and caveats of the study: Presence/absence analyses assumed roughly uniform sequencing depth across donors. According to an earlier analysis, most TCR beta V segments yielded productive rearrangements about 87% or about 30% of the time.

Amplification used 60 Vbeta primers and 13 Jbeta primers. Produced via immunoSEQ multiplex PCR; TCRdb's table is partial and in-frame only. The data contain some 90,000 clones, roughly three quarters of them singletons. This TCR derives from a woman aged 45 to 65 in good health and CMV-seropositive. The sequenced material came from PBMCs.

The CDR3 loop is CASSVAISSVDTYNEQFF. DNA of the CDR3: TGTGCCAGCAGCGTAGCTATCAGTTCGGTGGACACCTACAATGAGCAGTTCTTC. The V call is TRBV9, the J call TRBJ2-1; D is possibly TRBD1 (5 bases). The CDR3 extends over 18 amino acids. Per germline, CDR1 SGDLS and CDR2 YYNGEE. Trimming cost V 0 bases and J 2 bases, with 18 bases left between them.